The 20 T cell receptor beta chains reported below all come from one sample, sequenced in a study of T cells expressing NK-cell markers. Reanalyzing the 5' RACE reads, TCRdb keeps one entry per CDR3 protein, without DNA. Here the sample table reports a few hundred thousand distinct CDR3 sequences. Source material: blood T cells: a sorted CD56 or NKG2C T cell subset, CD4+ or CD8+ T cells, or bulk PBMC T cells (not recorded which). The receptor source for this set is a man aged 18-70 years in good health.

The chain is built from TRBV7-2 and TRBJ2-7. Per germline, CDR1 SGHTA and CDR2 FQGNSA. The CDR3 loop spans 15 amino acids. CDR3 protein: CASSLGASDSYEQYF.

The V call is TRBV9, the J call TRBJ2-2; as DNA is missing, the TRBD2 call by TCRdb cannot be tested. Germline loops: CDR1 SGDLS, CDR2 YYNGEE. This CDR3 has 17 amino acids. The CDR3 here is CASSLTGRAANTGELFF.

The V and J genes are TRBV6-6 and TRBJ2-1. Germline V lookup: CDR1 MNHNY, CDR2 SVGAGI (reference sequence). The CDR3 loop spans 13 amino acids. The CDR3 loop is CASSYYQENEQFF.

The chain links TRBV30 to TRBJ1-4; TCRdb's assignment of TRBD1 cannot be checked, as there is no DNA. The CDR3 extends over 15 amino acids. Germline V gene data show CDR1 as GTSNPN and CDR2 as SVGIG (reference sequence). The CDR3: CAWSVGTALNEKLFF.

This CDR3 is CSVEAIGPLGNTGELFF. V usage is TRBV29-1 and J usage is TRBJ2-2; checking the TCRdb D call of TRBD2 is not possible without DNA. Germline CDR1 reads SQVTM; CDR2 reads ANQGSEA. CDR3 length: 17 amino acids.

This rearrangement joins TRBV6-6 to TRBJ1-1. Germline CDR1 reads MNHNY; CDR2 reads SVGAGI (reference sequence). The CDR3 totals 13 residues. The CDR3 loop is CASGGSANTEAFF.

J is TRBJ2-7 and V is TRBV7-2; TCRdb picks TRBD1, but there is no DNA to check that call. The germline CDR1 and CDR2 sequences are SGHTA and FQGNSA. CDR3 length equals 17 residues. The CDR3 loop reads CASSLVSSGGMNYEQYF.

This chain joins TRBV4-2 and TRBJ2-3. Germline V gene lookup returns CDR1 LGHNA and CDR2 YNFKEQ. This CDR3 contains 16 residues. CDR3: CASSHHTLSSTDTQYF.

This chain connects TRBV2 to TRBJ2-3; TCRdb's assignment of TRBD2 cannot be checked, as there is no DNA. The CDR3 consists of 12 residues. Germline V gene sequence: CDR1 SNHLY, CDR2 FYNNEI. CDR3: CASSDGLAGGYF.

The rearrangement uses TRBV6-1 and TRBJ2-7; TCRdb calls TRBD1, which cannot be checked without DNA. Germline assignment: CDR1 MNHNS and CDR2 SASEGT. The CDR3 loop spans 14 amino acids. The CDR3 spells CASRRTGSSDEQYF.

The chain couples TRBV11-2 to TRBJ2-7; lacking DNA, the TRBD1 call made by TCRdb goes unchecked. CDR3 length: 19 amino acids. Germline V gene lookup returns CDR1 SGHAT and CDR2 FQNNGV. The CDR3 spells CASSKPSVRPTGLRAEQYF.

The chain links TRBV7-9 to TRBJ1-1. The CDR3 has 14 residues. The V gene's germline CDR1 is SEHNR and CDR2 FQNEAQ (reference sequence). The CDR3 loop is CASSLVADSTEAFF.

The chain uses TRBV3-1 and TRBJ2-3; the TCRdb D gene call, TRBD1, has no DNA to confirm it. The CDR3 contains 15 residues. Per the germline V gene, CDR1 is LGHDT and CDR2 is YNNKEL (reference sequence). The CDR3 protein is CASSRGGGATDTQYF.

This chain connects TRBV5-1 to TRBJ1-6. This CDR3 has 15 amino acids. Looked up from germline, CDR1 is SGHRS and CDR2 is YFSETQ. The CDR3 spells CASSLGGFGNSPLHF.

The chain recombines TRBV18 with TRBJ2-7; checking the TCRdb D call of TRBD1 is not possible without DNA. There are 15 residues in the CDR3. Germline V gene sequence: CDR1 KGHSH, CDR2 LQKENI. The CDR3 sequence is CASSPTDRDAYEQYF.

The genes are TRBV6-1 and TRBJ1-5. The CDR3 totals 15 residues. CDR1 is MNHNS and CDR2 is SASEGT in the germline V gene. CDR3 residues: CASSEGGSGNQPQHF.

The chain couples TRBV2 to TRBJ2-3; absent DNA, TCRdb's TRBD2 call cannot be checked. Germline V gene lookup returns CDR1 SNHLY and CDR2 FYNNEI. CDR3 length: 15 amino acids. The CDR3 loop is CASRLLAALADTQYF.

This chain connects TRBV12-3 or TRBV12-4 to TRBJ2-2; TCRdb designates TRBD2, a call that cannot be tested without DNA. The CDR3 is 14 residues long. The CDR3: CASSPRTVTGELFF.

The V gene is TRBV28, the J gene TRBJ2-7. The CDR3 has 15 amino acids. The V gene's germline CDR1 is MDHEN and CDR2 SYDVKM. The CDR3 spells CASRQPKVGSSEQYF. The full variable domain, completed using reference TRBV28 and TRBJ2-7, is DVKVTQSSRYLVKRTGEKVFLECVQDMDHENMFWYRQDPGLGLRLIYFSYDVKMKEKGDIPEGYSVSREKKERFSLILESASTNQTSMYLCASRQPKVGSSEQYFGPGTRLTVT.

CDR3 protein: CASSLNRLAGYTGELFF. The rearrangement links TRBV14 to TRBJ2-2; absent DNA, TCRdb's TRBD2 call cannot be checked. The CDR3 consists of 17 residues. Germline values: CDR1 SGHDN, CDR2 FVKESK.